This T cell receptor beta chain was obtained from a study of blood T cell repertoires in COVID-19. Study summary: Some COVID-19 samples were acute and others convalescent; all came from the United States, Italy and Spain. The analysed material was cDNA or gDNA that came from T cells, B-cell-depleted T cells, or PBMCs.

In the authors' workflow: Estimation of nucleated cell counts was performed using reference gene primer amplification. Assay used: immunoSEQ multiplex PCR; TCRdb lists only in-frame clones, some missing. That table supplies the V and J calls and clone size; D and trimming were determined from the DNA. The top ten clones hold more than 7% of a sample with about 160,000 clones, over 70% of them seen once. V was cut by 1 base and J by 8 bases, with 12 bases left in between. This CDR3 has 15 amino acids. Germline values: CDR1 LNHDA, CDR2 SQIVND (reference sequence). This receptor was obtained from a woman of 80 years or more with active or convalescent COVID-19. The sample taken for sequencing was peripheral blood. The chain uses TRBV19 and TRBJ1-6; D not certain. The CDR3 loop is CASSIVGGRDSPLHF. CDR3 bases: TGTGCCAGTAGTATAGTTGGAGGGAGGGATTCACCCCTCCACTTT.